This T cell receptor (beta chain) was profiled in a study of T cells in Graves' hyperthyroidism and ophthalmopathy. Overall study results and limits: Ophthalmopathy was told apart from stable hyperthyroidism by a 13 V-J model. Most expanded thyroid clonotypes above 0.001 also appeared in blood.

Comments on this clonotype: What it binds is not known.

Lactation, pregnancy, other autoimmune disease or uncontrolled infection led to exclusion of patients. TCR beta CDR3 sequences were amplified from RNA transcripts. Researchers ran a first-round RT-PCR on the TCR CDR3 using the HTBI primer set. Each CDR3 protein gets one entry after TCRdb re-called the multiplex PCR reads with MiXCR. Of more than 350,000 distinct CDR3 sequences listed, about 16% were seen once; the top ten hold roughly a fifth. Trimming took off 6 bases at V and 4 bases at J, with 9 bases between the two ends. The length of the CDR3 is 13 residues. From germline, CDR1 is MGHDK and CDR2 SYGVNS.

The sequence came from a woman aged 55-75 years with Graves' ophthalmopathy. The genes are TRBV25-1 and TRBJ2-2; D assignment may be TRBD1 or TRBD2 (5 bases each). The specimen sequenced was blood. The CDR3 is CASSRDRTGELFF. The DNA for the CDR3 is TGTGCCAGCAGCCGGGACCGCACCGGGGAGCTGTTTTTT. Together with reference TRBV25-1 and TRBJ2-2, the CDR3 gives the full variable domain: EADIYQTPRYLVIGTGKKITLECSQTMGHDKMYWYQQDPGMELHLIHYSYGVNSTEKGDLSSESTVSRIRTEHFPLTLESARPSHTSQYLCASSRDRTGELFFGEGSRLTVL.